Listed below are T cell receptor beta chains from one sample, sequenced in a study of cytomegalovirus exposure and HLA in healthy donors. Some clones are missing from TCRdb's copy, which holds only in-frame ones; the method was immunoSEQ multiplex PCR. The sample has roughly 190,000 clones; roughly 77% are singletons. The sample taken for sequencing was PBMCs. The receptors were gathered from a woman aged 45-59 years in good health and CMV-seronegative. Each CDR3 is given with its conserved first and last residue. Fields, in order: clone size, V gene, J gene, D gene, CDR3 protein, CDR3 DNA. A D gene is named only where the DNA matches it firmly. The size field is filled for only some rows; it gives once, few, many or a size class.

size: .
V: TRBV20-1
J: TRBJ1-2
D: .
CDR3: CSAPVRGYTF
DNA: TGCAGTGCCCCGGTGAGAGGCTACACCTTC

size: .
V: TRBV7-2
J: TRBJ2-5
D: TRBD2
CDR3: CASSRGLAGGRETQYF
DNA: TGTGCCAGCAGCCGTGGACTAGCGGGGGGCCGGGAGACCCAGTACTTC

size: .
V: TRBV7-2
J: TRBJ2-7
D: TRBD1
CDR3: CASSSAGTASYEQYF
DNA: TGTGCCAGCAGCTCGGCCGGGACAGCCTCCTACGAGCAGTACTTC

size: .
V: TRBV10-2
J: TRBJ1-3
D: TRBD1
CDR3: CASSWNRGLSGNTIYF
DNA: TGCGCCAGCAGTTGGAACAGGGGGCTCTCTGGAAACACCATATATTTT

size: .
V: TRBV2
J: TRBJ2-5
D: TRBD1
CDR3: CASRDRGRAGEQYF
DNA: TGTGCCAGCAGGGACAGGGGGCGAGCGGGAGAGCAGTACTTC

size: .
V: TRBV5-1
J: TRBJ2-4
D: TRBD1
CDR3: CASSLGTVKENIQYF
DNA: TGCGCCAGCAGCTTAGGGACAGTTAAGGAAAACATTCAGTACTTC

size: .
V: TRBV7-3
J: TRBJ2-1
D: TRBD2
CDR3: CASSPMGLAGGWSYNEQFF
DNA: TGTGCCAGCAGCCCCATGGGACTAGCGGGAGGCTGGTCCTACAATGAGCAGTTCTTC

size: once
V: TRBV11-2
J: TRBJ2-2
D: .
CDR3: CASSPGTLHTGELFF
DNA: TGTGCCAGCAGCCCAGGGACTTTACACACCGGGGAGCTGTTTTTT

size: .
V: TRBV5-4
J: TRBJ1-1
D: .
CDR3: CASSPGSWAAGTEAFF
DNA: TGTGCCAGCAGCCCGGGGAGTTGGGCGGCGGGGACTGAAGCTTTCTTT

size: .
V: TRBV7-9
J: TRBJ2-7
D: TRBD2
CDR3: CASSSGRRGYEQYF
DNA: TGTGCCAGCAGTAGCGGACGGCGGGGGTACGAGCAGTACTTC

size: few
V: TRBV2
J: TRBJ1-1
D: .
CDR3: CASSPRRTATNTEAFF
DNA: TGTGCCAGCAGTCCAAGGAGGACAGCCACGAACACTGAAGCTTTCTTT

size: few
V: TRBV2
J: TRBJ1-3
D: TRBD1
CDR3: CASSGVTARTGGISTNTIYF
DNA: TGTGCCAGCAGCGGCGTTACCGCCCGGACAGGGGGCATATCTACAAACACCATATATTTT

size: .
V: TRBV9
J: TRBJ2-3
D: TRBD2
CDR3: CASSVLTSGRDTQYF
DNA: TGTGCCAGCAGCGTGCTGACTAGCGGGAGGGATACGCAGTATTTT

size: .
V: TRBV9
J: TRBJ2-7
D: .
CDR3: CASSGTTGEQYF
DNA: TGTGCCAGCAGTGGGACTACAGGGGAGCAGTACTTC

size: .
V: TRBV7-6
J: TRBJ2-7
D: TRBD1
CDR3: CASSRTTGSYEQYF
DNA: TGTGCCAGCAGCCGAACGACAGGGTCCTACGAGCAGTACTTC

size: .
V: TRBV6-5
J: TRBJ2-7
D: TRBD1
CDR3: CASRPSGTGSYEQYF
DNA: TGTGCCAGCAGACCCTCCGGGACAGGGTCCTACGAGCAGTACTTC

size: .
V: TRBV18
J: TRBJ1-1
D: .
CDR3: CASSPPFLNLRRQNTEAFF
DNA: TGTGCCAGCTCACCACCGTTCTTGAATCTGCGGCGGCAGAACACTGAAGCTTTCTTT

size: .
V: TRBV2
J: TRBJ2-6
D: TRBD1
CDR3: CASSEEGAPGANVLTF
DNA: TGTGCCAGCAGTGAAGAGGGGGCGCCTGGGGCCAACGTCCTGACTTTC

size: .
V: TRBV4-1
J: TRBJ2-1
D: TRBD2
CDR3: CASSQETSGRAGGFF
DNA: TGCGCCAGCAGCCAAGAGACTAGCGGGAGGGCCGGAGGGTTCTTC

size: few
V: TRBV4-3
J: TRBJ2-7
D: .
CDR3: CASSQLGSAGYEQYF
DNA: TGCGCCAGCAGCCAGTTGGGATCGGCGGGGTACGAGCAGTACTTC

size: .
V: TRBV27
J: TRBJ1-5
D: TRBD1
CDR3: CASSETGVIQPQHF
DNA: TGTGCCAGCAGTGAAACAGGGGTTATTCAGCCCCAGCATTTT

size: .
V: TRBV7-2
J: TRBJ1-1
D: .
CDR3: CASSFTGGRANTEAFF
DNA: TGTGCCAGCAGCTTTACAGGTGGCAGGGCTAACACTGAAGCTTTCTTT

size: .
V: TRBV18
J: TRBJ1-2
D: TRBD1
CDR3: CASSPRTGQRDGYTF
DNA: TGTGCCAGCTCACCCCGGACAGGGCAAAGGGATGGCTACACCTTC

size: .
V: TRBV4-1
J: TRBJ2-1
D: .
CDR3: CASSQVGRNNEQFF
DNA: TGCGCCAGCAGCCAAGTAGGCAGGAACAATGAGCAGTTCTTC

size: .
V: TRBV28
J: TRBJ1-1
D: .
CDR3: CASSLGRLNTEAFF
DNA: TGTGCCAGCAGTTTAGGCAGACTAAACACTGAAGCTTTCTTT

size: .
V: TRBV27
J: TRBJ2-7
D: TRBD1
CDR3: CASSLPLVSGGRYEQYF
DNA: TGTGCCAGCAGTTTACCTCTAGTGTCAGGGGGTAGGTACGAGCAGTACTTC

size: once
V: TRBV28
J: TRBJ2-7
D: .
CDR3: CASRGLGEQYF
DNA: TGTGCCAGCAGGGGGCTCGGGGAGCAGTACTTC

size: .
V: TRBV7-3
J: TRBJ2-2
D: TRBD2
CDR3: CASSRNGLAGGPSGELFF
DNA: TGTGCCAGCAGCCGCAATGGACTAGCGGGAGGGCCGAGCGGGGAGCTGTTTTTT

size: .
V: TRBV18
J: TRBJ2-6
D: .
CDR3: CASSPPGAGANVLTF
DNA: TGTGCCAGCTCACCCCCAGGGGCTGGGGCCAACGTCCTGACTTTC

size: .
V: TRBV6-1
J: TRBJ2-5
D: .
CDR3: CASNPSMGGRETQYF
DNA: TGTGCCAGCAACCCAAGTATGGGGGGACGAGAGACCCAGTACTTC

size: .
V: TRBV9
J: TRBJ2-2
D: TRBD2
CDR3: CASSASGGNTGELFF
DNA: TGTGCCAGCAGCGCTAGCGGGGGGAACACCGGGGAGCTGTTTTTT

size: .
V: TRBV15
J: TRBJ2-2
D: .
CDR3: CATERLANTGELFF
DNA: TGTGCCACCGAACGGCTAGCGAACACCGGGGAGCTGTTTTTT

size: .
V: TRBV28
J: TRBJ2-1
D: .
CDR3: CASTEVSAGNEQFF
DNA: TGTGCCAGCACGGAGGTTTCGGCTGGGAATGAGCAGTTCTTC

size: .
V: TRBV19
J: TRBJ2-5
D: .
CDR3: CASSGRQVAQETQYF
DNA: TGTGCCAGTAGTGGCCGACAGGTAGCCCAAGAGACCCAGTACTTC

size: .
V: TRBV6-6
J: TRBJ1-4
D: .
CDR3: CASSLVKGQRDEKLFF
DNA: TGTGCCAGCAGCTTAGTGAAGGGTCAGCGGGACGAAAAACTGTTTTTT